This TCR beta chain derives from a study of technical replicates of blood from several donors. Here immunoSEQ multiplex PCR was the method, and the copy in TCRdb shows in-frame clones only, minus some. The sample contains roughly 60,000 clones, about 95% of which appear only once. CDR1 SGHRS and CDR2 YFSETQ come from the germline V gene. With V trimmed by 0 bases and J by 1 base, 7 bases remained unmatched. The CDR3 is 17 amino acids. Sequences were obtained from PBMCs. The sequence was obtained from a human donor in good health. Some clones in this sample may be carry-over from other donors' samples. The genes are TRBV5-1 and TRBJ1-1; 9 positions agree with TRBD1. The CDR3 coding sequence is TGCGCCAGCAGCTTGGGGACAGGGGCGGCCCAGAACACTGAAGCTTTCTTT. It translates to CASSLGTGAAQNTEAFF.